In this sample, the clone carrying this T cell receptor beta chain is medium-sized. Its specificity is unknown. These data belong to a study of vaccination and CD4 T cells after COVID-19. As for the study in general: Stimulation of cells relied on overlapping spike peptides derived from SARS-CoV-2, HCoV-NL63, HCoV-OC43 and HCoV-229E.

V was clipped by 2 bases and J by 10 bases; unmatched bases: 10. The CDR3 sequence is 14 residues long. The germline gives CDR1 ENHRY, CDR2 SYGVKD. Once obtained from cultured CD4+ T cells, the DNA was sequenced using the Oncomine TCR Beta short-read assay. Genomic DNA was extracted from cultured CD4+ T cells. Via MiXCR, TCRdb re-called the PCR reads, giving one row per CDR3 protein. The sample contains 14,000 or so distinct CDR3 sequences, roughly 29% of which appear only once. Treatment denoted: approximately 10-day PBMC culture with coronavirus spike peptide pools or control peptides (ViraFEST assay). Overall study findings and caveats: Clonotypes reactive to SARS-CoV-2 had a median that went up from approximately 21 to 40, but not significantly.

The chain recombines TRBV10-3 with TRBJ1-1, with 7 bases aligning to TRBD1. Sequenced material: cultured CD4+ T cells from blood. This clonotype originated in a human donor with COVID-19. For the CDR3, the DNA is TGTGCCATCAGTGAGCCTACGACAGGGACTTTAGCTTTCTTT. Amino acids: CAISEPTTGTLAFF.